Below, one T cell receptor beta chain is given with its context. This clonotype was found a few times. Its antigen is currently not known. The junction shows a germline mismatch at one end, possibly a read error. Library generation was performed with multiplex PCR. Data came from an Illumina HiSeq 4000. To build TCR beta libraries, CDR3 regions were amplified by Arm-PCR using iRepertoire HTBI primers. Gel purification was performed on PCR products prior to sequencing. As for how the authors treated the data: Gene usage analysis of CDR3 amino acid clonotypes used the 55 to 65 TRBV and more than 13 TRBJ segments found across samples. COPE and FqMerger were used to merge filtered high-quality paired reads into contigs. Contigs were aligned with BLAST to IMGT TRBV, TRBD and TRBJ reference genes, and CDR3 was defined per IMGT. Any clonotype with a frequency above 0.1% was counted as a highly expanded clone. Shannon entropy was used to measure repertoire diversity, and the Gini coefficient was used to measure V-J evenness. A clonotype was considered public if more than one individual shared it. TCRdb handled the public reads itself, with Q25 trimming in fastp and clone calling in MiXCR, and kept productive beta chains. Each CDR3 protein appears once, grouped with its most common genes and DNA. These V and J calls are TCRdb output, not the study's own analysis. The sample yields around 400,000 distinct CDR3 sequences; 23% were counted once. Of the sample, over 25% falls within the top ten clones.

The CDR3 starts with the cysteine, ends with the phenylalanine, and has 15 residues. Of all the DNA, just the CDR3 is kept, 45 bases in frame from base 1. CDR1 and CDR2 (SSHAT, FNYEAQ) derive from the germline V gene (reference sequence). The time point label, read with the paper, signifies: persistent/refractory GD, antithyroid drugs over 5 years with positive TRAb. For both TCR sequencing and RNA sequencing, RNA was extracted from PBMCs in TRIzol. Graves' disease was diagnosed according to American Thyroid Association guidelines. Patients were recruited from an endocrinology department in Xi'an, China. Each patient gave about 10 milliliters of peripheral blood, collected in an EDTA anticoagulant tube. Ficoll Paque Plus density gradient separation was used to isolate PBMCs, and no additional T cell sorting was done. An Agilent 2100 Bioanalyzer and agarose gel were used to assess RNA quality, and a NanoDrop 2000 was used to measure RNA concentration.

These data originate in a study of regulatory T cells in long-lasting Graves disease listed by TCRdb under 2021. As for the study more broadly: To count as having persistent Graves' disease, a patient had to have received antithyroid drug treatment for over 5 years with TSH receptor autoantibodies remaining persistently positive. A total of around 35 samples underwent TCR sequencing, from around 13 patients with persistent Graves' disease and roughly 20 patients with newly diagnosed Graves' disease. Antithyroid drugs had been taken for approximately 10 years on average by persistent Graves' disease patients in the clinical cohort. Persistent Graves' disease patients were compared with newly diagnosed Graves' disease patients by peripheral blood TCR sequencing and RNA sequencing. The study was registered as a clinical trial and conducted in China.

Results and caveats for the whole study, not just this receptor: TRBV28, TRBJ1-2 and TRBJ2-5 were preferentially used in persistent disease, while TRBV20-1 and TRBJ2-1 were favored in newly diagnosed disease. Persistent Graves' disease patients showed lower TCR Shannon entropy and fewer highly expanded clones than newly diagnosed patients, suggesting clonal expansion. Only the TCR beta chain was sequenced and analyzed. A larger number of public clonotypes was shared among persistent patients (fewer than 3,000) than among newly diagnosed patients (roughly 930). As a limitation, the authors acknowledged that the small sample size may reduce accuracy. The study examined only peripheral blood because the primary lesion, thyroid tissue, could not be accessed.

This sequence uses TRBV7-7 and TRBJ2-5; the D gene lacks a confident call. The receptor was isolated from a female donor with Graves disease. The material was peripheral blood mononuclear cells (PBMCs), obtained when the disease was refractory, from a patient treated with antithyroid drugs. The DNA sequence is given as TGTGCTAGCAGCCCCTCTTGGGCAGTTAAAGAGACCCAGTACTTC. This sequence encodes CASSPSWAVKETQYF.